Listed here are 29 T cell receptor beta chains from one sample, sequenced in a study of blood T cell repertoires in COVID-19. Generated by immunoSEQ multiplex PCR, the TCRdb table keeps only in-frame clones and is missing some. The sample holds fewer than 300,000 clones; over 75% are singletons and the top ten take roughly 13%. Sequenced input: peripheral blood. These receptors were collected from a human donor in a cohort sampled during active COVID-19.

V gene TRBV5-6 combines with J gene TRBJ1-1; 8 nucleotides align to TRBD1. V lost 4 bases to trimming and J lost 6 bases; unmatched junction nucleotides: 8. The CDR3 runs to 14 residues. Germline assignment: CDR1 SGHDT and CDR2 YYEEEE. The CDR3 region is CASSTLDRAAEAFF. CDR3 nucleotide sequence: TGTGCCAGCAGCACACTGGACAGGGCTGCTGAAGCTTTCTTT.

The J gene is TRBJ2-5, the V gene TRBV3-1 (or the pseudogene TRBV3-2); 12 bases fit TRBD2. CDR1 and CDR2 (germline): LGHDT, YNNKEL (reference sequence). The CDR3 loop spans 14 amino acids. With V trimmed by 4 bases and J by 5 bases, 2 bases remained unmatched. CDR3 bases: TGTGCCAGCAGCCTGACTAGCGGGAGTGAGACCCAGTACTTC. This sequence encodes CASSLTSGSETQYF.

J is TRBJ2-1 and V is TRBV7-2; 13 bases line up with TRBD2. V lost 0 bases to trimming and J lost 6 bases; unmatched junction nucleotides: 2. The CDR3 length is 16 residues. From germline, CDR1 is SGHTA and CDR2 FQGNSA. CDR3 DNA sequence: TGTGCCAGCAGCTTAGCGACTAGCGGGAGGTCCAATGAGCAGTTCTTC. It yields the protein CASSLATSGRSNEQFF.

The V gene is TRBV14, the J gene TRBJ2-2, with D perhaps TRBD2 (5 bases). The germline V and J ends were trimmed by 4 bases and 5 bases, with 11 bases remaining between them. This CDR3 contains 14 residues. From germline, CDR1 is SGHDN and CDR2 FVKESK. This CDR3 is CASSPNWRTGELFF. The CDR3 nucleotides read TGTGCCAGCAGCCCGAACTGGAGGACCGGGGAGCTGTTTTTT.

The DNA of the CDR3 is TGTGCCAGCAGTTCCTCTTCTCGGAGACTGTTTTTT. This codes for CASSSSSRRLFF. The chain recombines TRBV28 with TRBJ1-4, with D unclear. There are 12 residues in the CDR3. From germline, CDR1 is MDHEN and CDR2 SYDVKM. V was trimmed by 4 bases and J by 13 bases, leaving 13 bases between them.

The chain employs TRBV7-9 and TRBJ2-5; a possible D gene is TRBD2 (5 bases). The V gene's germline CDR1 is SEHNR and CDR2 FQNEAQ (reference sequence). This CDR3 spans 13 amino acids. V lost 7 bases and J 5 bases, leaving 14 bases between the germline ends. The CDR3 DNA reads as TGTGCCAGCACCGCTGGAGGATTCGAGACCCAGTACTTC. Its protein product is CASTAGGFETQYF.

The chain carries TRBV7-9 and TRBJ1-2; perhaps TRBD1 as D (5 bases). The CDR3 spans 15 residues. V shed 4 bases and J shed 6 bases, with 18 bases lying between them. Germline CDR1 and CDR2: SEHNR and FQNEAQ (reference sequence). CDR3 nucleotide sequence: TGTGCCAGCAGCTCAGAATACTTGACAGAGGATGGCTACACCTTC. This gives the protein CASSSEYLTEDGYTF. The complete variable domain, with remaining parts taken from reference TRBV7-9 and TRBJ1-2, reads DTGVSQNPRHKITKRGQNVTFRCDPISEHNRLYWYRQTLGQGPEFLTYFQNEAQLEKSRLLSDRFSAERPKGSFSTLEIQRTEQGDSAMYLCASSSEYLTEDGYTFGSGTRLTVV.

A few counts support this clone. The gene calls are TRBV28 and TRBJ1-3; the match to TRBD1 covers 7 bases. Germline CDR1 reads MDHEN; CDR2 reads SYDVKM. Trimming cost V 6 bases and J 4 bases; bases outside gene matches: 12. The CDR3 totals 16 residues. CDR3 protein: CASRASGTAAGNTIYF. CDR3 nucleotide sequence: TGTGCCAGCAGAGCCTCCGGGACAGCCGCGGGAAACACCATATATTTT.

The CDR3 region is CASSQGGLAGTMKQFF. CDR3 coding DNA: TGTGCCAGCAGCCAAGGGGGACTAGCGGGTACAATGAAGCAGTTCTTC. J is TRBJ2-1 and V is TRBV3-1 (or the pseudogene TRBV3-2); TRBD2 agrees at 12 bases. V trimming: 1 base; J trimming: 11 bases; junction bases outside the gene matches: 9. The CDR3 length is 16 residues. Per germline, CDR1 LGHDT and CDR2 YNNKEL (reference sequence).

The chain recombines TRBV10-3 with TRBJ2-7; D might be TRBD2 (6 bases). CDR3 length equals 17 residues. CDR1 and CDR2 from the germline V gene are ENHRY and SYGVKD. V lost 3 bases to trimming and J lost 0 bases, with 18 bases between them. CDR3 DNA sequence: TGTGCCATCAGTGACCATACGACTAGACTAGGCTCCTACGAGCAGTACTTC. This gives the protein CAISDHTTRLGSYEQYF.

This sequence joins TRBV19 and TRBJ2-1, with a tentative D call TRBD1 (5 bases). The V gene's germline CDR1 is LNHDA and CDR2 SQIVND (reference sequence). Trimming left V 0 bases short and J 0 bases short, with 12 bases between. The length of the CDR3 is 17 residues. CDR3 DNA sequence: TGTGCCAGTAGTATAGAGAACCTTAGGGGCTCCTACAATGAGCAGTTCTTC. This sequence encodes CASSIENLRGSYNEQFF.

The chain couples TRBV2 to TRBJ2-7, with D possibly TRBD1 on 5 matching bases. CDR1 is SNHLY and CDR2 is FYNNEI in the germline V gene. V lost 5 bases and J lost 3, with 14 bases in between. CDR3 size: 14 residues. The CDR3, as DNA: TGTGCCAGCAGTTTTCTCTCCGACAGCTACGAGCAGTACTTC. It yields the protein CASSFLSDSYEQYF.

In nucleotides, the CDR3 is TGTGCCAGCTCACCACCCGGGTTTAAAGAGCAGTTCTTC. Amino acids: CASSPPGFKEQFF. The V and J genes are TRBV18 and TRBJ2-1; D remains unclear. Per the germline V gene, CDR1 is KGHSH and CDR2 is LQKENI. This CDR3 region has 13 residues. Trimming shortened V by 0 bases and J by 10 bases, and 10 bases separated the two germline ends.

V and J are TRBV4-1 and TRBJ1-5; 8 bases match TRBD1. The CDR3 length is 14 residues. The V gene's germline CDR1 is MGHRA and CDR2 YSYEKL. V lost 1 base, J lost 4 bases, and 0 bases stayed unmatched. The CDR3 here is CASSQGQGNQPQHF. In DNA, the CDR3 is TGCGCCAGCAGCCAAGGACAGGGGAATCAGCCCCAGCATTTT.

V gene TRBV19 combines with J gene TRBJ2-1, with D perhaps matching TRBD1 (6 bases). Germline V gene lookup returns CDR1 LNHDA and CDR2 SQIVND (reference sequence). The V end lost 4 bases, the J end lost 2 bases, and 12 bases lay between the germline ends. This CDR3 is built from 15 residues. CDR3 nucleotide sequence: TGTGCCAGTAGTACACAGGGAGCCCCCTACAATGAGCAGTTCTTC. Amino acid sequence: CASSTQGAPYNEQFF.

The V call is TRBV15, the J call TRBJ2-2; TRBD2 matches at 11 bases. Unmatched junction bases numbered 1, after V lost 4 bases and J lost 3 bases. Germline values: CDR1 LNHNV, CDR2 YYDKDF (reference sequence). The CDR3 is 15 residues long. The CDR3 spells CATSKGLADTGELFF. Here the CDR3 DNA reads TGTGCCACCAGCAAGGGACTAGCGGACACCGGGGAGCTGTTTTTT.

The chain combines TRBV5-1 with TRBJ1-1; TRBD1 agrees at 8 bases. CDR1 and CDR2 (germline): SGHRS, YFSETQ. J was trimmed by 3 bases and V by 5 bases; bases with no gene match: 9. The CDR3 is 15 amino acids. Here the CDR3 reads CASSKGDRHDTEAFF. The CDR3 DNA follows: TGCGCCAGCAGTAAGGGGGACAGGCACGACACTGAAGCTTTCTTT.

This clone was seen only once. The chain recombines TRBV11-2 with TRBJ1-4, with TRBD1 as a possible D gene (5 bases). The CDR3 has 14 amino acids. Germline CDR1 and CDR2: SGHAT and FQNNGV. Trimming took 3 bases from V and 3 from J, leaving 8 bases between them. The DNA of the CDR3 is TGTGCCAGCAGCTTGGCGGGGGCTAATGAAAAACTGTTTTTT. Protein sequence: CASSLAGANEKLFF.

The CDR3 loop is CASSFGQKNIQYF. The CDR3 coding sequence is TGTGCCAGCAGCTTTGGACAGAAAAACATTCAGTACTTC. V is TRBV7-9 and J is TRBJ2-4; D is perhaps TRBD1 (6 bases). The CDR3 spans 13 residues. V lost 3 bases and J lost 4, with 7 bases in between. Germline V CDR1 and CDR2: SEHNR, FQNEAQ (reference sequence).

CDR3 in amino acids: CASSRSGRGLGEQYF. As DNA, the CDR3 is TGTGCCAGCAGTCGTAGCGGGAGAGGTCTAGGCGAGCAGTACTTC. The rearrangement uses TRBV3-1 (or the pseudogene TRBV3-2) and TRBJ2-7, with 9 bases identical to TRBD2. Germline V gene data show CDR1 as LGHDT and CDR2 as YNNKEL (reference sequence). V lost 6 bases, J lost 6 bases, and 12 bases stayed unmatched. CDR3 size: 15 residues.

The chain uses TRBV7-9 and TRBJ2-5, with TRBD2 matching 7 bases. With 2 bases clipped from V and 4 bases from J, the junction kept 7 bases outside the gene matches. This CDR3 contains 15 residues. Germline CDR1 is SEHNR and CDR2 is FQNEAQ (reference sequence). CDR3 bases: TGTGCCAGCAGCTTAAGTCAGCGGGATTCAGAGACCCAGTACTTC. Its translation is CASSLSQRDSETQYF.

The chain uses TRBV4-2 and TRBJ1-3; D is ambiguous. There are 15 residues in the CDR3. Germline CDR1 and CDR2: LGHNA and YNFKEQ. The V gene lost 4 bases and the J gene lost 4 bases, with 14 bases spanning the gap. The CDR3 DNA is TGTGCCAGCAGCCCCGCGTCTGGTTCGGGAAACACCATATATTTT. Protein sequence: CASSPASGSGNTIYF.

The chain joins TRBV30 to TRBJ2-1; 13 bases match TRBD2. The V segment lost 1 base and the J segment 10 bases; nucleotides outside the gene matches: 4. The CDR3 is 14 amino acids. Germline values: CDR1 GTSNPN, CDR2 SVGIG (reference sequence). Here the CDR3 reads CAWSEGLAGEEQFF. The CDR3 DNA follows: TGTGCCTGGAGTGAAGGACTAGCGGGAGAAGAGCAGTTCTTC.

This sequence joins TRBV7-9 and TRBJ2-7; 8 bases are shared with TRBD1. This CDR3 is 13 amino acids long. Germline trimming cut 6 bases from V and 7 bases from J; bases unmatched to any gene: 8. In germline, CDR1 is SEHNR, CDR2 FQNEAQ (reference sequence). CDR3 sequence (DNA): TGTGCCAGCAGTAGGACAGGGACGAGGGAGCAGTACTTC. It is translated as CASSRTGTREQYF.

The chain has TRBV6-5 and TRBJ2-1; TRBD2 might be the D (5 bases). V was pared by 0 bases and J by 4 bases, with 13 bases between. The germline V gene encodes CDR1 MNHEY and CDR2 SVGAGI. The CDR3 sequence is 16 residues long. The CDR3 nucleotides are TGTGCCAGCAGTTACTCGAAGCGGAGGACTTACAATGAGCAGTTCTTC. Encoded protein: CASSYSKRRTYNEQFF.

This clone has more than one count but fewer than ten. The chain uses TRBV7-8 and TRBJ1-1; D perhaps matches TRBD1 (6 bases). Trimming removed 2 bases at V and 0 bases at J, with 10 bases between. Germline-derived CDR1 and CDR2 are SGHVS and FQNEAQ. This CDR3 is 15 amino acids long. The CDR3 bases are TGTGCCAGCAGCTTAAGCGACAGGTTGAACACTGAAGCTTTCTTT. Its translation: CASSLSDRLNTEAFF.

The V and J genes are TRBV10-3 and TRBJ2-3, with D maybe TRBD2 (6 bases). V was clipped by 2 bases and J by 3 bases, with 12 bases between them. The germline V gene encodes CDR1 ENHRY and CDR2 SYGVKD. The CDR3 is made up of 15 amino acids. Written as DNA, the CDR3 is TGTGCCATCAGTGAGAGTGGTGGAGGGACAGATACGCAGTATTTT. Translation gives CAISESGGGTDTQYF.

CDR3 protein: CASSLSRGVNEQFF. CDR3 DNA sequence: TGTGCCAGCAGTTTATCCCGGGGGGTCAATGAGCAGTTCTTC. The V call is TRBV27, the J call TRBJ2-1; 7 nucleotides agree with TRBD2. The V segment lost 0 bases and the J segment 6 bases; nucleotides outside the gene matches: 2. Germline CDR1 MNHEY, CDR2 SMNVEV (reference sequence). The CDR3 has 14 amino acids.

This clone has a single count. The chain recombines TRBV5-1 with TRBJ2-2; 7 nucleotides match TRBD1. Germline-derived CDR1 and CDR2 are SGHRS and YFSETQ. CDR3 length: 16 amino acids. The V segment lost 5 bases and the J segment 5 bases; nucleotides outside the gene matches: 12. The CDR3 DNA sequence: TGCGCCAGCAGTTCCGGGACAGAATTTCCGACCGGGGAGCTGTTTTTT. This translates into CASSSGTEFPTGELFF.